This TCR beta chain was recovered during a study of cytomegalovirus exposure and HLA in healthy donors. This CDR3 comprises 14 residues. Trimming removed 5 bases at V and 3 bases at J, with 11 bases between. Germline CDR1 and CDR2: MNHEY and SMNVEV (reference sequence). Data came from immunoSEQ multiplex PCR; TCRdb stores just in-frame clones and leaves some out. This sample has about 150,000 clones, with 85% to 90% found just once. The TCR sequence derives from a woman between 18 and 30 years old in good health and CMV-seropositive. This sequence joins TRBV27 and TRBJ1-3; D remains unclear. The sequencing input was PBMCs. The DNA for the CDR3 is TGTGCCAGCAGTGGGTCGGGAAGTGGAAACACCATATATTTT. It encodes CASSGSGSGNTIYF.